These 11 T cell receptor beta chains came from one sample sequenced in a study of blood T cells in healthy people across ages (dated by TCRdb to between 2014 and 2017). Libraries were made using 5' RACE. Sequenced using an Illumina HiSeq 2500. A second PCR of about 6 to 11 cycles was performed with a sample-barcoded 5' primer and a J-beta primer mix. In TCRdb, the public reads were trimmed at Q25 with fastp and aligned with MiXCR, with productive beta chains retained. Entries are consolidated by CDR3 protein sequence, retaining the most common genes and DNA. This sample is represented by roughly 1,500,000 distinct CDR3 sequences; roughly a third of them were singletons. The ten largest clones take up roughly 12% of the sample. The sample was blood. These receptor sequences come from a woman in her thirties in good health.

This clonotype was counted ten times or more. V is TRBV4-1 and J is TRBJ2-7, with TRBD2 matching over 9 bases. This CDR3 has 15 residues. The V segment lost 6 bases and the J segment 6 bases; nucleotides outside the gene matches: 12. CDR1 is MGHRA, CDR2 YSYEKL, per germline. For the CDR3, the DNA is TGCGCCAGCAGTCGAATCGGTAGCGGGAGCGGCGAGCAGTACTTC. Protein product: CASSRIGSGSGEQYF.

This clonotype was picked up a small number of times. The rearrangement links TRBV27 to TRBJ2-1; D is perhaps TRBD1 or TRBD2 (5 bases each). Trimming took off 5 bases at V and 0 bases at J, with 14 bases between the two ends. This CDR3 contains 16 residues. Looked up from germline, CDR1 is MNHEY and CDR2 is SMNVEV (reference sequence). CDR3: CASSPRVGVSYNEQFF. CDR3 sequence (DNA): TGTGCCAGCAGTCCCCGGGTGGGGGTCTCCTACAATGAGCAGTTCTTC.

J is TRBJ1-1 and V is TRBV30; tentatively, D is TRBD1 (5 bases). Germline CDR1 and CDR2: GTSNPN and SVGIG (reference sequence). Trimming took off 4 bases at V and 5 bases at J, with 11 bases between the two ends. This CDR3 is built from 12 residues. DNA for the CDR3: TGTGCCTGGAACGAAAAGGGGACTGAAGCTTTCTTT. As protein: CAWNEKGTEAFF. Drawing the rest from reference TRBV30 and TRBJ1-1, the complete variable domain is SQTIHQWPATLVQPVGSPLSLECTVEGTSNPNLYWYRQAAGRGLQLLFYSVGIGQISSEVPQNLSASRPQDRQFILSSKKLLLSDSGFYLCAWNEKGTEAFFGQGTRLTVV.

Only a few counts were recorded for this clonotype. The rearrangement uses TRBV4-2 and TRBJ1-2, with 8 bases lining up with TRBD1. Germline V gene data show CDR1 as LGHNA and CDR2 as YNFKEQ. The junction had 10 bases not matched to a gene; V was cut back by 1 base and J by 0 bases. This CDR3 has 18 amino acids. CDR3 sequence reads: CASSQVLVGDRTNYGYTF. CDR3 nucleotides: TGTGCCAGCAGCCAAGTACTCGTGGGGGACAGGACTAACTATGGCTACACCTTC.

V is TRBV28 and J is TRBJ2-5; the match to TRBD2 covers 7 bases. The V segment lost 1 base and the J segment 4 bases; nucleotides outside the gene matches: 9. The V gene's germline CDR1 is MDHEN and CDR2 SYDVKM. This CDR3 region has 16 residues. The CDR3 DNA follows: TGTGCCAGCAGTTTATCCGGACCAGGGAGGGGAGAGACCCAGTACTTC. Amino acid sequence: CASSLSGPGRGETQYF.

V and J are TRBV12-3 or TRBV12-4 and TRBJ2-7; 10 bases map to TRBD2. Germline trimming cut 4 bases from V and 0 bases from J; bases unmatched to any gene: 6. This CDR3 comprises 16 residues. In DNA, the CDR3 is TGTGCCAGCAGTTACACCGGACTAGCGGCCTCCTACGAGCAGTACTTC. This codes for CASSYTGLAASYEQYF.

This clonotype has just a few counts. The chain joins TRBV5-1 to TRBJ1-2; no firm D call. The CDR3 contains 13 residues. V lost 3 bases to trimming and J lost 2 bases, with 8 bases between them. CDR1 and CDR2 (germline): SGHRS, YFSETQ. This chain's CDR3 is CASSSDVNYGYTF. CDR3 sequence (DNA): TGCGCCAGCAGCTCGGACGTAAACTATGGCTACACCTTC. The whole variable domain, filled in from reference TRBV5-1 and TRBJ1-2, reads KAGVTQTPRYLIKTRGQQVTLSCSPISGHRSVSWYQQTPGQGLQFLFEYFSETQRNKGNFPGRFSGRQFSNSRSEMNVSTLELGDSALYLCASSSDVNYGYTFGSGTRLTVV.

With respect to this clonotype: Given a much more abundant clone one base away, this may be a read error. This chain connects TRBV29-1 to TRBJ2-7, with D perhaps matching TRBD2 (5 bases). The DNA end lines up better with TRBJ2-5; the J call may be wrong. This CDR3 contains 13 residues. The germline CDR1 and CDR2 sequences are SQVTM and ANQGSEA. The CDR3 protein is CGSRRARRETQYF. The CDR3 DNA reads as TGCGGCTCCCGGCGGGCTAGGAGAGAGACCCAGTACTTC.

The chain links TRBV19 to TRBJ1-5; no firm D call. Germline CDR1 LNHDA, CDR2 SQIVND (reference sequence). The CDR3 extends over 14 amino acids. V lost 5 bases, J lost 5 bases, and 13 bases lay in between. In DNA form, the CDR3 reads TGTGCCAGTAGTTTACGACATCCGGATCAGCCCCAGCATTTT. Translation: CASSLRHPDQPQHF.

A note on this clonotype: A much more abundant neighbour one base away suggests this may be a read error. V is TRBV20-1 and J is TRBJ2-1, with no clear D. V was trimmed by 1 base and J by 10 bases, leaving 20 bases between them. CDR3 length: 15 amino acids. Germline-derived CDR1 and CDR2 are DFQATT and SNEGSKA (reference sequence). The CDR3 loop is CSARAGSGSTYEQFF. For the CDR3, the DNA is TGCAGTGCTAGAGCTGGGTCGGGCTCGACCTACGAGCAGTTCTTC.

The chain has TRBV28 and TRBJ2-7; no definite D call. V dropped 4 bases and J dropped 11 bases, with 12 bases sitting between them. Germline V gives CDR1 MDHEN, CDR2 SYDVKM. CDR3 length equals 11 residues. In DNA, the CDR3 is TGTGCCAGCAGTTCCCCCCCATTGGAGTACTTC. Translated: CASSSPPLEYF. Supplemented by reference TRBV28 and TRBJ2-7, the full variable domain reads DVKVTQSSRYLVKRTGEKVFLECVQDMDHENMFWYRQDPGLGLRLIYFSYDVKMKEKGDIPEGYSVSREKKERFSLILESASTNQTSMYLCASSSPPLEYFGPGTRLTVT.